These 4 T cell receptor beta chains were all obtained from the same sample, sequenced in a study of PD-L1 blockade in urothelial cancer. Time point given: pretreatment peripheral blood. TCRdb keeps only in-frame clones here, not all; method: immunoSEQ multiplex PCR. The repertoire holds some 120,000 clones, 70% to 85% seen once, with 3.2% in the top ten. Sequenced material: PBMCs, taken around atezolizumab (anti-PD-L1) treatment. The receptors shown here come from a middle-aged man with urothelial cancer.

The DNA for the CDR3 is TGTGCCAGCAGTTCCGAAACACGTGGCTACACCTTC. Amino acids: CASSSETRGYTF. The chain has TRBV6-1 and TRBJ1-2; D not certain. The V end lost 5 bases, the J end lost 7 bases, and 11 bases lay between the germline ends. Germline V CDR1 and CDR2: MNHNS, SASEGT. The CDR3 length is 12 residues.

This chain joins TRBV7-8 and TRBJ1-3, with D tentatively TRBD1 (6 bases). The CDR3 runs to 15 residues. Trimming cost V 4 bases and J 3 bases, with 13 bases left between them. The germline CDR1 and CDR2 sequences are SGHVS and FQNEAQ. The CDR3 region is CASSSTTGLGNTIYF. The DNA of the CDR3 is TGTGCCAGCAGCTCGACTACAGGGCTTGGAAACACCATATATTTT.

The rearrangement uses TRBV6-4 and TRBJ2-6; D perhaps matches TRBD1 (6 bases). Trimming shortened V by 11 bases and J by 2 bases, and 10 bases separated the two germline ends. The CDR3 consists of 13 residues. Germline CDR1 reads MRHNA; CDR2 reads SNTAGT. The CDR3: CASKGAGANVLTF. CDR3 DNA sequence: TGTGCCTCGAAGGGGGCTGGGGCCAACGTCCTGACTTTC.

V and J are TRBV28 and TRBJ1-6; TRBD1 matches at 10 bases. V lost 3 bases and J lost 9; bases outside the gene matches: 8. The CDR3 is 16 residues long. CDR1 is MDHEN, CDR2 SYDVKM, per germline. CDR3 DNA: TGTGCCAGCAGTTTCGGGACAGGGGTGTCGAGTTCACCCCTCCACTTT. It yields the protein CASSFGTGVSSSPLHF.